This passage covers 18 T cell receptor beta chains from one sample sequenced in a study of OX40 agonist ivuxolimab in advanced cancers. Clones were read by immunoSEQ multiplex PCR, and TCRdb kept only the in-frame ones, dropping some. The table records about 64,000 clones, about 89% of them present only once. The material was CD4+ or CD8+ T cells sorted from blood, obtained in a trial of the OX40 agonist ivuxolimab. The receptor source for this set is an adult with an advanced solid tumor such as melanoma, head and neck, liver or kidney cancer.

The V gene is TRBV5-1, the J gene TRBJ2-5; D is uncertain. CDR1 and CDR2 (germline): SGHRS, YFSETQ. This CDR3 spans 15 amino acids. V lost 0 bases, J lost 3 bases, and 12 bases lay in between. The CDR3 sequence: CASSLVGRLEETQYF. The CDR3 DNA reads TGCGCCAGCAGCTTGGTCGGGCGGCTTGAAGAGACCCAGTACTTC.

The genes are TRBV18 and TRBJ2-3; D not resolved. Trimming shortened V by 5 bases and J by 2 bases, and 2 bases separated the two germline ends. Germline values: CDR1 KGHSH, CDR2 LQKENI. The CDR3 length is 11 residues. In DNA form, the CDR3 reads TGTGCCAGCTCATCCACAGATACGCAGTATTTT. Translated, it gives CASSSTDTQYF. The full variable domain, rest sourced from reference TRBV18 and TRBJ2-3, is NAGVMQNPRHLVRRRGQEARLRCSPMKGHSHVYWYRQLPEEGLKFMVYLQKENIIDESGMPKERFSAEFPKEGPSILRIQQVVRGDSAAYFCASSSTDTQYFGPGTRLTVL.

This chain connects TRBV7-3 to TRBJ2-1; 11 positions agree with TRBD2. From germline, CDR1 is SGHTA and CDR2 FQGTGA. This CDR3 is 15 amino acids long. J lost 7 bases, V lost 3 bases, and 5 bases had no gene match. The CDR3 reads CASSFALAGANEQFF. The CDR3, as DNA: TGTGCCAGCAGCTTTGCACTAGCGGGAGCTAATGAGCAGTTCTTC. Complete variable domain (other parts from reference TRBV7-3 and TRBJ2-1): GAGVSQTPSNKVTEKGKYVELRCDPISGHTALYWYRQSLGQGPEFLIYFQGTGAADDSGLPNDRFFAVRPEGSVSTLKIQRTERGDSAVYLCASSFALAGANEQFFGPGTRLTVL.

This clone was counted a single time. The chain recombines TRBV6-1 with TRBJ2-7; 10 bases match TRBD2. V trimming: 5 bases; J trimming: 5 bases; junction bases outside the gene matches: 6. The length of the CDR3 is 14 residues. Germline values: CDR1 MNHNS, CDR2 SASEGT. CDR3 nucleotides: TGTGCCAGCAGTCATCGGCTAGCGGGAGACGAGCAGTACTTC. Its translation is CASSHRLAGDEQYF.

The genes are TRBV4-3 and TRBJ2-7; no clear D. The CDR3 covers 15 residues. Looked up from germline, CDR1 is LGHNA and CDR2 is YSLEER. V was cut by 0 bases and J by 0 bases, with 9 bases left in between. The chain's CDR3 is CASSQDVSISYEQYF. The DNA of the CDR3 is TGCGCCAGCAGCCAAGATGTTTCTATCTCCTACGAGCAGTACTTC.

The chain combines TRBV2 with TRBJ2-7, with unresolved D. Trimming cost V 5 bases and J 2 bases, with 7 bases left between them. CDR3 length equals 12 residues. Germline CDR1 reads SNHLY; CDR2 reads FYNNEI. The CDR3 sequence is CASSSSTYEQYF. For the CDR3, the DNA is TGTGCCAGCAGTTCGAGTACCTACGAGCAGTACTTC.

The chain joins TRBV7-2 to TRBJ2-7, with TRBD1 as a possible D gene (5 bases). The CDR3 contains 15 residues. Per germline, CDR1 SGHTA and CDR2 FQGNSA. The germline V and J ends were trimmed by 5 bases and 3 bases, with 17 bases remaining between them. CDR3 sequence reads: CASSPQGTINYEQYF. DNA of the CDR3: TGTGCCAGCAGCCCTCAGGGAACTATCAACTACGAGCAGTACTTC.

The chain recombines TRBV28 with TRBJ2-7; TRBD1 matches at 7 bases. J lost 1 base, V lost 5 bases, and 8 bases had no gene match. The germline CDR1 and CDR2 sequences are MDHEN and SYDVKM. The CDR3 is made up of 15 amino acids. DNA of the CDR3: TGTGCCAGCAGTGAGACAGGGTTTTCGTCCTACGAGCAGTACTTC. Translated: CASSETGFSSYEQYF.

This chain links TRBV15 with TRBJ1-1, with a tentative D call TRBD1 (5 bases). CDR1 is LNHNV and CDR2 is YYDKDF in the germline V gene (reference sequence). With 2 bases removed from V and 8 bases from J, the gap between germline ends came to 9 bases. This CDR3 is built from 12 residues. The CDR3 DNA sequence: TGTGCCACCAGCAGACAAGGGGTGGAAGCTTTCTTT. It specifies CATSRQGVEAFF.

This chain joins TRBV10-1 and TRBJ2-4; TRBD1 agrees at 7 bases. The CDR3 loop spans 13 amino acids. V shed 4 bases, J shed 8 bases, and the junction held 5 bases outside the gene matches. CDR1 and CDR2 from the germline V gene are WNHNN and SYGVQD (reference sequence). The CDR3 reads CASSARQGDIQYF. DNA of the CDR3: TGCGCCAGCAGTGCCAGGCAGGGGGACATTCAGTACTTC.

The CDR3 is CASRAGGGYGYTF. For the CDR3, the DNA is TGTGCCAGCAGGGCAGGGGGTGGCTATGGCTACACCTTC. The V gene is TRBV6-6, the J gene TRBJ1-2, with TRBD1 identical over 7 bases. CDR3 length: 13 amino acids. CDR1 is MNHNY and CDR2 is SVGAGI in the germline V gene (reference sequence). The V and J ends lost 6 bases and 4 bases, in that order; junction bases with no gene match: 5.

The rearrangement links TRBV19 to TRBJ2-2; tentatively, D is TRBD2 (6 bases). This CDR3 is 16 amino acids long. Trimming stripped 3 bases from V and 8 bases from J, with 19 bases between. CDR1 and CDR2 from the germline V gene are LNHDA and SQIVND (reference sequence). DNA for the CDR3: TGTGCCAGTAGTATGTCCATCTCTTTCGCGGGAGGGGAGCTGTTTTTT. Translating it yields CASSMSISFAGGELFF. Filled out from reference TRBV19 and TRBJ2-2, the complete variable domain reads DGGITQSPKYLFRKEGQNVTLSCEQNLNHDAMYWYRQDPGQGLRLIYYSQIVNDFQKGDIAEGYSVSREKKESFPLTVTSAQKNPTAFYLCASSMSISFAGGELFFGEGSRLTVL.

V and J are TRBV28 and TRBJ2-7; unclear D gene. Germline V gene lookup returns CDR1 MDHEN and CDR2 SYDVKM. V shed 6 bases and J shed 2 bases, with 14 bases lying between them. The CDR3 extends over 14 amino acids. The CDR3 loop reads CASSLTRSTYEQYF. The CDR3 coding sequence is TGTGCCAGCAGCCTGACGAGGAGCACCTACGAGCAGTACTTC.

To note about this clone: The junction shows a germline mismatch at one end, possibly a read error. The chain carries TRBV28 and TRBJ2-7; 16 bases align to TRBD2. CDR3 size: 17 residues. Germline CDR1 and CDR2: MDHEN and SYDVKM. The DNA for the CDR3 is TGTGCCAGCAGTCTTGCCTTGGGGACTAGCGGGAGGGCCAGCCTAAACTTC. Protein sequence: CASSLALGTSGRASLNF.

The chain links TRBV9 to TRBJ1-3, with TRBD1 as a possible D gene (5 bases). Germline V gives CDR1 SGDLS, CDR2 YYNGEE. CDR3 size: 15 residues. Trimming took 0 bases from V and 3 from J, leaving 10 bases between them. CDR3 region: CASSVDGDGGNTIYF. As DNA, the CDR3 is TGTGCCAGCAGCGTAGACGGGGACGGTGGAAACACCATATATTTT.

V usage is TRBV28 and J usage is TRBJ1-2, with D uncertain. This CDR3 is 15 amino acids long. Germline CDR1 is MDHEN and CDR2 is SYDVKM. V was clipped by 4 bases and J by 6 bases, with 18 bases between them. CDR3: CASSSTGTTADGYTF. The CDR3 DNA reads TGTGCCAGCAGTTCGACGGGCACTACGGCCGATGGCTACACCTTC.

The V and J genes are TRBV6-5 and TRBJ1-1, with D perhaps TRBD1 (6 bases). The ends were cut back, 3 bases at V and 1 base at J, with 12 bases in the middle. This CDR3 is 15 amino acids long. Germline CDR1 reads MNHEY; CDR2 reads SVGAGI. CDR3 DNA sequence: TGTGCCAGCAGTTATTACGGACAGCAGAACACTGAAGCTTTCTTT. As protein: CASSYYGQQNTEAFF.

The V call is TRBV9, the J call TRBJ2-3; TRBD2 aligns across 7 bases. Germline CDR1 SGDLS, CDR2 YYNGEE. Trimming took 4 bases from V and 3 from J; bases not matched to a gene: 14. The CDR3 runs 17 residues. The CDR3 DNA reads as TGTGCCAGCAGCCCCCCCCAGGGTCCGCGGGAGACAGATACGCAGTATTTT. Translated, it gives CASSPPQGPRETDTQYF.